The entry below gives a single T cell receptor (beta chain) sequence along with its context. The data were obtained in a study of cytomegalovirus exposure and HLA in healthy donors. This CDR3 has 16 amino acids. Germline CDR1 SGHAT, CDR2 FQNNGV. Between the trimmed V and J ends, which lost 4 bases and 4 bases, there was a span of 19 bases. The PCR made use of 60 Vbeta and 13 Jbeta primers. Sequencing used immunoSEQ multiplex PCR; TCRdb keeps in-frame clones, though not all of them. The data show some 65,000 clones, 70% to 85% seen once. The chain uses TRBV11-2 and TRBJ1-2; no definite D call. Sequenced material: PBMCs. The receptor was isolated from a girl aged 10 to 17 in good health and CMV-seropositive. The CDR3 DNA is TGTGCCAGCAGCTCACTTGCAGGCCCGCGGGGCTATGGCTACACCTTC. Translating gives CASSSLAGPRGYGYTF. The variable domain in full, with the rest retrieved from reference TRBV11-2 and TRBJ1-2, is EAGVAQSPRYKIIEKRQSVAFWCNPISGHATLYWYQQILGQGPKLLIQFQNNGVVDDSQLPKDRFSAERLKGVDSTLKIQPAKLEDSAVYLCASSSLAGPRGYGYTFGSGTRLTVV.